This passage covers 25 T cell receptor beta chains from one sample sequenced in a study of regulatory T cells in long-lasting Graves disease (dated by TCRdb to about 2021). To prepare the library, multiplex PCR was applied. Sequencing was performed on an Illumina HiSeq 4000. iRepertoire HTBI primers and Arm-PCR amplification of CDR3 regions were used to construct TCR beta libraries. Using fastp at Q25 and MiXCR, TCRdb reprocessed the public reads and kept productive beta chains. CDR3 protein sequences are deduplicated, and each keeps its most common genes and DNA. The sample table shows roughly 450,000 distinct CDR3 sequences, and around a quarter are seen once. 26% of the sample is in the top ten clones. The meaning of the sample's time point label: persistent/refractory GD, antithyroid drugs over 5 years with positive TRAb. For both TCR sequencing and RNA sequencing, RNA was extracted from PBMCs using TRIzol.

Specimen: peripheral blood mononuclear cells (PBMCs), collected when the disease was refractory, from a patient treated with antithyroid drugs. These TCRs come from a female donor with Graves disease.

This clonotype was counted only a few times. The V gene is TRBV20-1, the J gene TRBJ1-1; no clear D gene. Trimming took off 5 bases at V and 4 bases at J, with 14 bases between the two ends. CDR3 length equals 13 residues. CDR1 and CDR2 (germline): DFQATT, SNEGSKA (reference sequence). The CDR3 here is CSADNIVGTEAFF. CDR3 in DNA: TGCAGTGCTGACAACATAGTCGGCACTGAAGCTTTCTTT.

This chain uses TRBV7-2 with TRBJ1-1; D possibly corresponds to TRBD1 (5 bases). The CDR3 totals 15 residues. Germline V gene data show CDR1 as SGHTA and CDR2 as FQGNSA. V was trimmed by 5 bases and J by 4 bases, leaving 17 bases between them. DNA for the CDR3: TGTGCCAGCAGCCCGATGGCGGGGGTTGGCACTGAAGCTTTCTTT. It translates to CASSPMAGVGTEAFF.

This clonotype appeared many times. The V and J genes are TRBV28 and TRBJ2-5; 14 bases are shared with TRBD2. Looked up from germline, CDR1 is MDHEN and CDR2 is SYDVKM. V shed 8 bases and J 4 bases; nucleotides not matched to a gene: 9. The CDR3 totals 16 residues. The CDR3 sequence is CASGQGTSGRGETQYF. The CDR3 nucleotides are TGTGCCAGCGGGCAAGGGACTAGCGGGAGAGGAGAGACCCAGTACTTC.

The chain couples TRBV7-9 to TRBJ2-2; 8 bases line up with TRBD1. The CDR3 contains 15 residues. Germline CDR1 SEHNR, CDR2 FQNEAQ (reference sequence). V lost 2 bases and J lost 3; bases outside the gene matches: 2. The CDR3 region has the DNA TGTGCCAGCAGCTTAAGGACAGGGTACACCGGGGAGCTGTTTTTT. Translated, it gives CASSLRTGYTGELFF. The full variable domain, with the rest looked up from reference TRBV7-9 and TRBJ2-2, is DTGVSQNPRHKITKRGQNVTFRCDPISEHNRLYWYRQTLGQGPEFLTYFQNEAQLEKSRLLSDRFSAERPKGSFSTLEIQRTEQGDSAMYLCASSLRTGYTGELFFGEGSRLTVL.

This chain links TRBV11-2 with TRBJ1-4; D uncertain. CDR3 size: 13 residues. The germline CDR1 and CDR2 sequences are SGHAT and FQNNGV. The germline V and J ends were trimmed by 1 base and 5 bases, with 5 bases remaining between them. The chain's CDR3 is CASSLGVNEKLFF. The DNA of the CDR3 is TGTGCCAGCAGCTTAGGGGTCAATGAAAAACTGTTTTTT.

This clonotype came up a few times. DNA for the CDR3: TGTGCCAGCAGTTTAGCCTACAGGGTCGGTTCACCCCTCCACTTT. This encodes CASSLAYRVGSPLHF. The V call is TRBV27, the J call TRBJ1-6; perhaps TRBD1 as D (6 bases). The CDR3 runs to 15 residues. Germline V gene sequence: CDR1 MNHEY, CDR2 SMNVEV (reference sequence). The V gene lost 2 bases and the J gene lost 9 bases, with 14 bases spanning the gap.

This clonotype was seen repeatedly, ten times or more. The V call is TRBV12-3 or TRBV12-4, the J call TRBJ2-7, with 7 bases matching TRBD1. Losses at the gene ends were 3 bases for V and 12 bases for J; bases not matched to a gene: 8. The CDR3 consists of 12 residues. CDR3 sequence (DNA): TGTGCCAGCAGTTTTAGGGGGCGAGTGGGGTACTTC. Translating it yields CASSFRGRVGYF.

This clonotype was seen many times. As DNA, the CDR3 is TGCAGTGCCAAGAGCGGTAGCAGGGAGACCCAGTACTTC. Protein sequence: CSAKSGSRETQYF. The chain recombines TRBV20-1 with TRBJ2-5, with a tentative D call TRBD2 (5 bases). Germline V gene sequence: CDR1 DFQATT, CDR2 SNEGSKA (reference sequence). V was shortened by 6 bases and J by 5 bases, with 16 bases between the two germline ends. The CDR3 is 13 residues long.

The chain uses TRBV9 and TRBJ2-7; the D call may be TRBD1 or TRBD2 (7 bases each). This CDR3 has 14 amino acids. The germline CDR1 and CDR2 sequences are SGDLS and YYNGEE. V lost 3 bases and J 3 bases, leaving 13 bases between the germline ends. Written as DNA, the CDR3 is TGTGCCAGCAGCGAGCGGGACAGTTACTACGAGCAGTACTTC. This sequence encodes CASSERDSYYEQYF.

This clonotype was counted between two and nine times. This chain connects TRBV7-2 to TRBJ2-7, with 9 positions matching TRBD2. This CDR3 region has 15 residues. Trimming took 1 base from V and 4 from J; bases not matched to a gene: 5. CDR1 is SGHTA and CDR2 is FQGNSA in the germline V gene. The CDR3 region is CASSLEAGLAYEQYF. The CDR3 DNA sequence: TGTGCCAGCAGCTTAGAGGCTGGACTAGCGTACGAGCAGTACTTC.

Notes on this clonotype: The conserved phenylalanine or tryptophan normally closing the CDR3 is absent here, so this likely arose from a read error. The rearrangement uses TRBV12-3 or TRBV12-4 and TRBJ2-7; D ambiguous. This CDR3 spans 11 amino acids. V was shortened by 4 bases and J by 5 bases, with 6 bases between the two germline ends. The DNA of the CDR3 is TGTGCCAGCAGTTCCGCGGACGAGCAGTACCTC. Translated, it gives CASSSADEQYL.

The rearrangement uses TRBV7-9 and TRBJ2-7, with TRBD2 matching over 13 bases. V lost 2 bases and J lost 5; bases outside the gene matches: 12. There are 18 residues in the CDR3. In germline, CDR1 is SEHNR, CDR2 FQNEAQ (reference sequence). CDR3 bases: TGTGCCAGCAGCTTACGGCCGTTACTAGCGGGAGGGACCGACGAGCAGTACTTC. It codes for CASSLRPLLAGGTDEQYF.

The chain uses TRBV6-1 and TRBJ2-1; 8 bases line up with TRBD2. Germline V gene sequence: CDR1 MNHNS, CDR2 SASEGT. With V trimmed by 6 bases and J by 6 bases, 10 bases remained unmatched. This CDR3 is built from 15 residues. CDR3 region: CASSTGLVGPNEQFF. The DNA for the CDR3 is TGTGCCAGCAGCACGGGACTAGTGGGTCCCAATGAGCAGTTCTTC.

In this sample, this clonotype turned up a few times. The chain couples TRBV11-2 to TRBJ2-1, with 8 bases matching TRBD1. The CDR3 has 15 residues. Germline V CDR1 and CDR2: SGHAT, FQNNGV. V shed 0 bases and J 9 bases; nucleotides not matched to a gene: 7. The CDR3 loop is CASSLDAAGGLEQFF. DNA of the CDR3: TGTGCCAGCAGCTTAGATGCGGCAGGGGGCCTTGAGCAGTTCTTC.

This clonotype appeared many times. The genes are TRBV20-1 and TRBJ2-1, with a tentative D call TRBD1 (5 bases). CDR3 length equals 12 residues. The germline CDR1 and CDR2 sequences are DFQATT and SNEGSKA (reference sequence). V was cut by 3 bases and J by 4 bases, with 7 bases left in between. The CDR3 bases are TGCAGTGCTAGGGGGCGGTACAATGAGCAGTTCTTC. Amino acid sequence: CSARGRYNEQFF.

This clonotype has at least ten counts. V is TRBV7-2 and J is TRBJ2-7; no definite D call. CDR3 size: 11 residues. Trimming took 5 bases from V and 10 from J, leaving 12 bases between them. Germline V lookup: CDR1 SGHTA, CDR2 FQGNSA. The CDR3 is CASSPLADQYF. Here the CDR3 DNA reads TGTGCCAGCAGCCCTCTGGCGGATCAGTACTTC.

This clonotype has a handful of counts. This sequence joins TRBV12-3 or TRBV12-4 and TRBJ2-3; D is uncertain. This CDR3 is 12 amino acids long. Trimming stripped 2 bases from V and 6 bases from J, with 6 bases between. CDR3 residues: CASSLRRDTQYF. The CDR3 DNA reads TGTGCCAGCAGTTTAAGGCGGGATACGCAGTATTTT.

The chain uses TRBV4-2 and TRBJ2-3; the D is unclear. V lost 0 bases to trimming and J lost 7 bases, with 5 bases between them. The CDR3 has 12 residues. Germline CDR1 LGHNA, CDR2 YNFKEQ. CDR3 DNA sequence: TGTGCCAGCAGCCAAGATCGCTATACGCAGTATTTT. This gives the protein CASSQDRYTQYF.

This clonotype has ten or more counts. The CDR3 sequence is CAWEGLETQYF. The CDR3 DNA reads TGTGCCTGGGAGGGGTTAGAGACCCAGTACTTC. This chain links TRBV30 with TRBJ2-5; the D call may be TRBD1 or TRBD2 (5 bases each). Germline CDR1 is GTSNPN and CDR2 is SVGIG (reference sequence). The CDR3 is 11 amino acids. Trimming pared 5 bases from V and 4 bases from J, leaving 8 bases between.

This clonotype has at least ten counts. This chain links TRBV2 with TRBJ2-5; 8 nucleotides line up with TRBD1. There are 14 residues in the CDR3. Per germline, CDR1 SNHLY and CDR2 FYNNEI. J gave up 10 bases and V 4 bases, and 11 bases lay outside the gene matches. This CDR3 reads CASSADRAKRIQYF. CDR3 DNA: TGTGCCAGCAGTGCGGACAGGGCCAAGCGGATCCAGTACTTC.

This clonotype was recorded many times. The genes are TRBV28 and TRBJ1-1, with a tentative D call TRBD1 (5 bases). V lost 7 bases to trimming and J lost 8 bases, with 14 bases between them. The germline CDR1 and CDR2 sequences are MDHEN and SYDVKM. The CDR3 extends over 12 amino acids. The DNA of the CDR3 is TGTGCCAGCAAGGGGTGGACGGTCGAAGCTTTCTTT. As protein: CASKGWTVEAFF.

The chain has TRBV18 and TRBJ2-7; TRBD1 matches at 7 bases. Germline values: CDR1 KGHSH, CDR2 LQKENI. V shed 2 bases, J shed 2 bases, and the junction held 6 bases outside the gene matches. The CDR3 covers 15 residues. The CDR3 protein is CASSPETGRAYEQYF. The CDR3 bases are TGTGCCAGCTCACCAGAGACAGGGCGGGCCTACGAGCAGTACTTC.

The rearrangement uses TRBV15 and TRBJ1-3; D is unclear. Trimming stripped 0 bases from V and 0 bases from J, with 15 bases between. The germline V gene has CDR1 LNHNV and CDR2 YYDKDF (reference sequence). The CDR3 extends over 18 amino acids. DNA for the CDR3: TGTGCCACCAGCAGAGATTTACTTTCTAGGTTCTCTGGAAACACCATATATTTT. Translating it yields CATSRDLLSRFSGNTIYF.

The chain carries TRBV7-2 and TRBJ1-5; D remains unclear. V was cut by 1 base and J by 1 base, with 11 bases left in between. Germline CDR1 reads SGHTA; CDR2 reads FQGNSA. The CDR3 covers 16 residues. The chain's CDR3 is CASSLGAALSNQPQHF. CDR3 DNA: TGTGCCAGCAGCTTAGGGGCAGCCTTAAGCAATCAGCCCCAGCATTTT.

The CDR3 sequence is CASSLSWGGNQPQHF. The CDR3 coding sequence is TGTGCCAGCAGCTTAAGTTGGGGAGGCAATCAGCCCCAGCATTTT. The V call is TRBV7-2, the J call TRBJ1-5, with D uncertain. The CDR3 is 15 amino acids. Germline V lookup: CDR1 SGHTA, CDR2 FQGNSA. V lost 2 bases, J lost 2 bases, and 10 bases lay in between. The full variable domain, completed using reference TRBV7-2 and TRBJ1-5, is GAGVSQSPSNKVTEKGKDVELRCDPISGHTALYWYRQSLGQGLEFLIYFQGNSAPDKSGLPSDRFSAERTGGSVSTLTIQRTQQEDSAVYLCASSLSWGGNQPQHFGDGTRLSIL.